This TCR beta chain was recorded in a study of beta chain features in type 1 diabetes. Whole-study findings and limits: Shortening of TCRB CDR3s, moderate but significant, appeared in all four CD4+ subsets of Type 1 diabetes patients.

Blood was drawn once from each donor into heparinised tubes. The draws averaged around 0.12 L. CD45RO/CCR7/CD25/CD127/CD95/CD27 staining was used to isolate CD4+ naive, central memory, regulatory and stem cell-like memory cells by sorting. Once sorted, every population was more than 98% pure. V was clipped by 1 base and J by 8 bases; unmatched bases: 4. CDR3 length equals 14 residues. Germline V gives CDR1 SEHNR, CDR2 FQNEAQ (reference sequence). With regard to this clone: Its target is not known.

Sequencing targeted expressed TCRB transcripts, as all isolated RNA had been reverse transcribed. TCRdb's copy holds only in-frame clones and misses some; the assay was immunoSEQ multiplex PCR. In the table there are 970,000 or so clones, roughly 15% of which are singletons. The sample was naive CD4+ T cells from blood. V usage is TRBV7-9 and J usage is TRBJ1-4; 7 bases agree with TRBD1. This receptor was taken from a woman under 30 in good health. This CDR3 reads CASSLGQGYEKLFF. CDR3 bases: TGTGCCAGCAGCTTAGGACAGGGATACGAAAAACTGTTTTTT. Looking up the rest from reference TRBV7-9 and TRBJ1-4 gives the full variable domain: DTGVSQNPRHKITKRGQNVTFRCDPISEHNRLYWYRQTLGQGPEFLTYFQNEAQLEKSRLLSDRFSAERPKGSFSTLEIQRTEQGDSAMYLCASSLGQGYEKLFFGSGTQLSVL.